This entry is about one T cell receptor (beta chain). Its antigen remains unknown. Stated time point: blood 4 weeks post-SBRT, at nephrectomy. The sample's treatment: 15 Gy SBRT to primary tumor, nephrectomy 4 weeks later. Nephrectomy followed 15 Gy stereotactic body radiation by 4 weeks. Radiation-treated patients gave blood at baseline, week 2 and week 4. The data are from a study of radiation and T cells in renal cell carcinoma. Overall study findings and caveats: Pretreatment tumor biopsies were lacking, so baseline clonotypes are unknown.

The CDR3 loop spans 11 amino acids. V shed 2 bases and J shed 9 bases, with 5 bases lying between them. Germline V lookup: CDR1 SGHDT, CDR2 YYEEEE. Assay: immunoSEQ multiplex PCR; the TCRdb copy retains only in-frame clones and omits some. The table records around 170,000 clones, about 87% of them present only once. The J gene is TRBJ2-2, the V gene TRBV5-6; D unresolved. The receptor comes from a woman in her forties or fifties with renal cell carcinoma. Sequenced here: blood, sampled from a patient whose treatment included radiotherapy and nephrectomy. The CDR3 loop reads CASSLGRELFF. The CDR3 DNA follows: TGTGCCAGCAGCTTAGGTCGGGAGCTGTTTTTT.